Detailed here is one T cell receptor (beta chain). This CDR3 region has 14 residues. The V end was cut by 8 bases, the J end by 0 bases, with 8 bases between. Germline CDR1 is SGHTA and CDR2 is FQGTGA. The entry originates in a study of blood T cell repertoires in COVID-19. Background on the study: The study drew acute and convalescent COVID-19 samples from the United States, Italy and Spain.

In the source study's methods: Estimated nucleated cell counts came from reference gene primer amplification. Profiling relied on immunoSEQ multiplex PCR, and the TCRdb table lists in-frame clones only, not all of them. V and J calls and clone size are as listed in that table; D and trimming were resolved from the DNA. The sample carries under 65,000 clones, roughly 80% recorded once. Sequencing used peripheral blood. The receptor was derived from a woman between 65 and 79 years old with acute or convalescent COVID-19. This chain connects TRBV7-3 to TRBJ2-6; maybe TRBD1 (5 bases). In nucleotides, the CDR3 is TGTGCCAGCGGAAGGGGCTCTGGGGCCAACGTCCTGACTTTC. It encodes CASGRGSGANVLTF.